This entry lists 31 T cell receptor beta chains sequenced from one sample in a study of T cell responses to AZD1222 COVID-19 vaccine. Sequenced by immunoSEQ multiplex PCR; TCRdb stores in-frame clones only, minus some. The data contain approximately 180,000 clones, roughly 92% of them seen just once; the ten biggest clones take up about 10%. The specimen comprised peripheral blood, sampled on day 0 of AZD1222 vaccination. The receptors shown here come from an adult in good health.

This clone was seen a few times. The rearrangement joins TRBV6-1 to TRBJ1-1; tentative D call: TRBD1 (6 bases). In germline, CDR1 is MNHNS, CDR2 SASEGT. V lost 2 bases to trimming and J lost 0 bases, with 7 bases between them. The CDR3 sequence is 14 residues long. The CDR3 DNA is TGTGCCAGCAGTGAAACAGGGATGAACACTGAAGCTTTCTTT. It is translated as CASSETGMNTEAFF.

This clone turned up a few times. V usage is TRBV27 and J usage is TRBJ1-1; D is perhaps TRBD1 (6 bases). Germline V gene lookup returns CDR1 MNHEY and CDR2 SMNVEV (reference sequence). This CDR3 is built from 14 residues. V shed 4 bases and J shed 4 bases, with 13 bases lying between them. CDR3 in amino acids: CASSSQGPSTEAFF. CDR3 sequence (DNA): TGTGCCAGCAGTTCCCAGGGGCCTAGCACTGAAGCTTTCTTT.

The chain recombines TRBV3-1 (or the pseudogene TRBV3-2) with TRBJ2-1, with 9 positions matching TRBD2. Germline CDR1 LGHDT, CDR2 YNNKEL (reference sequence). J was trimmed by 6 bases and V by 0 bases; bases with no gene match: 6. The CDR3 runs to 16 residues. For the CDR3, the DNA is TGTGCCAGCAGCCAAGAAGAAAGCGGGGGGATCAATGAGCAGTTCTTC. Translated, it gives CASSQEESGGINEQFF.

The chain is built from TRBV12-3 or TRBV12-4 and TRBJ2-1, with D unresolved. This CDR3 is 13 amino acids long. Trimming stripped 3 bases from V and 1 base from J, with 4 bases between. The CDR3 DNA is TGTGCCAGCAGTTTCGCATCCTACAATGAGCAGTTCTTC. It translates to CASSFASYNEQFF.

This rearrangement joins TRBV5-8 to TRBJ2-7; D assignment may be TRBD1 or TRBD2 (5 bases each). Trimming took 4 bases from V and 0 from J, leaving 14 bases between them. The CDR3 sequence is 15 residues long. Germline V CDR1 and CDR2: SGHTS, YDEGEE. Here the CDR3 reads CASSPGVGTSYEQYF. CDR3 nucleotides: TGTGCCAGCAGCCCCGGCGTGGGGACCTCCTACGAGCAGTACTTC.

The chain couples TRBV5-1 to TRBJ1-1; D is uncertain. The CDR3 is made up of 15 amino acids. The V gene lost 1 base and the J gene lost 5 bases, with 15 bases spanning the gap. From germline, CDR1 is SGHRS and CDR2 YFSETQ. CDR3 protein: CASSLTAEGWTEAFF. CDR3 in DNA: TGCGCCAGCAGCTTGACGGCAGAAGGGTGGACTGAAGCTTTCTTT.

The chain carries TRBV6-5 and TRBJ1-4; D not resolved. Germline CDR1 and CDR2: MNHEY and SVGAGI. The germline V and J ends were trimmed by 5 bases and 0 bases, with 7 bases remaining between them. CDR3 size: 14 residues. CDR3 in amino acids: CASSTTPTNEKLFF. In nucleotides, the CDR3 is TGTGCCAGCAGTACGACACCAACTAATGAAAAACTGTTTTTT.

Comments on this clone: At the DNA level, this CDR3 is encoded by other sequences in the same sample as well. The genes are TRBV6-2 or TRBV6-3 and TRBJ1-5, with D maybe TRBD1 (5 bases). Trimming took 0 bases from V and 1 from J, leaving 7 bases between them. The CDR3 contains 15 residues. Per germline, CDR1 MNHEY and CDR2 SVGEGT. The CDR3 DNA reads as TGTGCCAGCAGTTACTCTCGGGGGAGCAATCAGCCCCAGCATTTT. It translates to CASSYSRGSNQPQHF.

This clone came up once. The chain recombines TRBV18 with TRBJ2-7; TRBD2 agrees at 14 bases. Germline trimming cut 0 bases from V and 3 bases from J; bases unmatched to any gene: 7. CDR1 is KGHSH and CDR2 is LQKENI in the germline V gene. The CDR3 has 18 residues. The CDR3 here is CASSPPSGLAGVNYEQYF. CDR3 in DNA: TGTGCCAGCTCACCACCTTCGGGACTAGCGGGAGTTAACTACGAGCAGTACTTC.

V is TRBV9 and J is TRBJ1-1, with D uncertain. CDR1 is SGDLS and CDR2 is YYNGEE in the germline V gene. Trimming removed 0 bases at V and 4 bases at J, with 7 bases between. CDR3 length: 13 amino acids. Here the CDR3 reads CASSVEKATEAFF. The DNA of the CDR3 is TGTGCCAGCAGCGTAGAGAAGGCCACTGAAGCTTTCTTT.

The rearrangement links TRBV7-9 to TRBJ1-1, with 10 bases that match TRBD1. Germline V gene lookup returns CDR1 SEHNR and CDR2 FQNEAQ (reference sequence). With V trimmed by 1 base and J by 6 bases, 2 bases remained unmatched. The CDR3 runs 14 residues. CDR3: CASSLGGTGAEAFF. CDR3 sequence (DNA): TGTGCCAGCAGCTTAGGCGGGACAGGGGCTGAAGCTTTCTTT.

The rearrangement joins TRBV14 to TRBJ1-1; D uncertain. Trimming cost V 0 bases and J 2 bases, with 13 bases left between them. CDR1 and CDR2 (germline): SGHDN, FVKESK. CDR3 length: 16 residues. CDR3 nucleotide sequence: TGTGCCAGCAGCCAAGAATTACTCCCGGGAAACACTGAAGCTTTCTTT. Translated: CASSQELLPGNTEAFF.

The chain has TRBV6-5 and TRBJ1-2, with a weak D call TRBD1 (5 bases). Looked up from germline, CDR1 is MNHEY and CDR2 is SVGAGI. V was pared by 2 bases and J by 0 bases, with 7 bases between. There are 14 residues in the CDR3. The DNA for the CDR3 is TGTGCCAGCAGTTACAGGGGAGCTAACTATGGCTACACCTTC. Amino acids: CASSYRGANYGYTF.

The gene calls are TRBV28 and TRBJ1-2; no clear D. The CDR3 is 15 residues long. The ends were cut back, 5 bases at V and 4 bases at J, with 17 bases in the middle. Germline V gene data show CDR1 as MDHEN and CDR2 as SYDVKM. The CDR3 DNA is TGTGCCAGCAGTCCCGGCGACCGGCTTGGCTATGGCTACACCTTC. Translating gives CASSPGDRLGYGYTF.

A few counts support this clone. The V call is TRBV5-1, the J call TRBJ2-1; TRBD2 matches 11 bases. V gave up 4 bases and J gave up 2 bases; unmatched junction bases: 2. The CDR3 totals 15 residues. CDR1 is SGHRS, CDR2 YFSETQ, per germline. CDR3 nucleotide sequence: TGCGCCAGCAGCCCGACTAGCGGGACCTACAATGAGCAGTTCTTC. Its translation is CASSPTSGTYNEQFF. Full variable domain (rest looked up from reference TRBV5-1 and TRBJ2-1): KAGVTQTPRYLIKTRGQQVTLSCSPISGHRSVSWYQQTPGQGLQFLFEYFSETQRNKGNFPGRFSGRQFSNSRSEMNVSTLELGDSALYLCASSPTSGTYNEQFFGPGTRLTVL.

J is TRBJ1-2 and V is TRBV29-1; the match to TRBD1 covers 7 bases. CDR1 and CDR2 (germline): SQVTM, ANQGSEA. The J segment lost 4 bases and the V segment lost 7 bases, leaving 9 bases of the junction unmatched. There are 13 residues in the CDR3. CDR3 region: CSARGGLGYGYTF. CDR3 DNA: TGCAGCGCCAGGGGGGGCCTAGGCTATGGCTACACCTTC.

The V gene is TRBV19, the J gene TRBJ1-6; TRBD1 is a possible D gene (6 bases). This CDR3 spans 15 amino acids. Germline-derived CDR1 and CDR2 are LNHDA and SQIVND (reference sequence). V dropped 7 bases and J dropped 6 bases, with 16 bases sitting between them. This chain's CDR3 is CASKKGVISNSPLHF. The CDR3 region has the DNA TGTGCCAGTAAAAAGGGGGTGATTTCTAATTCACCCCTCCACTTT.

This chain uses TRBV10-3 with TRBJ1-1; D not resolved. The CDR3 has 13 residues. Trimming removed 4 bases from V and 7 bases from J, with 13 bases in between. The germline gives CDR1 ENHRY, CDR2 SYGVKD. The CDR3 DNA follows: TGTGCCATCAGTGGAAAGGGTCACGGTGAAGCTTTCTTT. Protein product: CAISGKGHGEAFF.

This rearrangement joins TRBV28 to TRBJ2-1, with a possible D match to TRBD1 (6 bases). Trimming cost V 6 bases and J 8 bases, with 14 bases left between them. The CDR3 contains 13 residues. CDR1 is MDHEN, CDR2 SYDVKM, per germline. The DNA of the CDR3 is TGTGCCAGCAGGGATTACAGGGTCGATGAGCAGTTCTTC. This codes for CASRDYRVDEQFF.

The chain employs TRBV28 and TRBJ1-2; 7 positions match TRBD1. Germline V gene sequence: CDR1 MDHEN, CDR2 SYDVKM. This CDR3 contains 12 residues. The ends lost 4 bases at V and 4 bases at J; junction bases unmatched: 0. CDR3 DNA sequence: TGTGCCAGCAGTTGGGACAGCTATGGCTACACCTTC. Translating gives CASSWDSYGYTF.

The chain employs TRBV27 and TRBJ1-1; D ambiguous. Germline loops: CDR1 MNHEY, CDR2 SMNVEV (reference sequence). V lost 5 bases and J 2 bases, leaving 9 bases between the germline ends. The CDR3 is 13 amino acids. The CDR3 DNA is TGTGCCAGCAGTGGAAGGAGCAACACTGAAGCTTTCTTT. Residues: CASSGRSNTEAFF.

The chain carries TRBV3-1 (or the pseudogene TRBV3-2) and TRBJ2-3, with 10 bases aligning to TRBD2. The CDR3 is made up of 16 amino acids. Germline V gives CDR1 LGHDT, CDR2 YNNKEL (reference sequence). The V segment lost 4 bases and the J segment 6 bases; nucleotides outside the gene matches: 10. CDR3 nucleotides: TGTGCCAGCAGCCGTTCTAGCGGGAGCGGGGCGGATACGCAGTATTTT. Translating it yields CASSRSSGSGADTQYF.

The chain joins TRBV5-1 to TRBJ2-1; 16 bases match TRBD2. Germline trimming cut 0 bases from V and 9 bases from J; bases unmatched to any gene: 3. This CDR3 is built from 16 residues. Per germline, CDR1 SGHRS and CDR2 YFSETQ. The CDR3 spells CASSLGGTSGRVEQFF. DNA for the CDR3: TGCGCCAGCAGCTTGGGCGGGACTAGCGGGAGGGTTGAGCAGTTCTTC.

The genes are TRBV10-3 and TRBJ2-3; the D gene is possibly TRBD1 (6 bases). The germline gives CDR1 ENHRY, CDR2 SYGVKD. V was pared by 0 bases and J by 6 bases, with 16 bases between. The CDR3 is 16 amino acids. The CDR3 coding sequence is TGTGCCATCAGTGAGTCTAACCGCAGGGGAGCGGATACGCAGTATTTT. Translation gives CAISESNRRGADTQYF.

The chain uses TRBV27 and TRBJ2-1; possibly TRBD1 for D (6 bases). The V gene's germline CDR1 is MNHEY and CDR2 SMNVEV (reference sequence). V was pared by 2 bases and J by 2 bases, with 7 bases between. This CDR3 contains 14 residues. The CDR3, as DNA: TGTGCCAGCAGTTTAGGGACAACCTACAATGAGCAGTTCTTC. Translation: CASSLGTTYNEQFF.

In regard to this clone: The identical CDR3 is also encoded by other nucleotide sequences in the sample. The rearrangement links TRBV30 to TRBJ1-2; no definite D call. The CDR3 is 11 residues long. Germline CDR1 GTSNPN, CDR2 SVGIG (reference sequence). The V end was cut by 3 bases, the J end by 1 base, with 3 bases between. The CDR3 is CAWSLNYGYTF. DNA for the CDR3: TGTGCCTGGAGCCTTAACTATGGCTACACCTTC.

The chain combines TRBV18 with TRBJ2-1; a possible D gene is TRBD2 (7 bases). The germline gives CDR1 KGHSH, CDR2 LQKENI. The CDR3 has 14 residues. V lost 4 bases, J lost 8 bases, and 15 bases lay in between. The CDR3 is CASSLPGRGDEQFF. Written as DNA, the CDR3 is TGTGCCAGCTCACTCCCTGGGAGGGGGGATGAGCAGTTCTTC.

The chain links TRBV7-8 to TRBJ1-2, with TRBD1 matching over 8 bases. Germline V gene sequence: CDR1 SGHVS, CDR2 FQNEAQ. The V and J ends lost 5 bases and 0 bases, in that order; junction bases with no gene match: 14. This CDR3 is built from 18 residues. The CDR3 DNA reads TGTGCCAGCAGCCTAAGCCGACAGGGGTCGGCTACTAACTATGGCTACACCTTC. Translated, it gives CASSLSRQGSATNYGYTF.

This chain links TRBV9 with TRBJ1-5; a possible D gene is TRBD1 (6 bases). The CDR3 extends over 15 amino acids. V was trimmed by 4 bases and J by 5 bases, leaving 16 bases between them. Germline V CDR1 and CDR2: SGDLS, YYNGEE. In DNA, the CDR3 is TGTGCCAGCAGCCGCGCGGGGGGCCCCCATCAGCCCCAGCATTTT. Amino acids: CASSRAGGPHQPQHF.

The CDR3 here is CASSWDRTNSPLHF. The CDR3 DNA is TGTGCCAGCAGCTGGGACAGGACCAATTCACCCCTCCACTTT. This chain joins TRBV7-2 and TRBJ1-6, with 8 bases fitting TRBD1. The CDR3 contains 14 residues. Germline CDR1 reads SGHTA; CDR2 reads FQGNSA. The J segment lost 7 bases and the V segment lost 4 bases, leaving 3 bases of the junction unmatched. Filled out from reference TRBV7-2 and TRBJ1-6, the complete variable domain reads GAGVSQSPSNKVTEKGKDVELRCDPISGHTALYWYRQSLGQGLEFLIYFQGNSAPDKSGLPSDRFSAERTGGSVSTLTIQRTQQEDSAVYLCASSWDRTNSPLHFGNGTRLTVT.

This sequence joins TRBV6-4 and TRBJ1-2, with a weak D call TRBD1 (5 bases). This CDR3 is built from 15 residues. V lost 0 bases, J lost 4 bases, and 12 bases lay in between. Germline values: CDR1 MRHNA, CDR2 SNTAGT. The CDR3 loop reads CASSDSRGAAYGYTF. The CDR3, as DNA: TGTGCCAGCAGTGACTCGAGAGGGGCGGCCTATGGCTACACCTTC.